Here is one TCR beta chain with its context. This receptor's antigen is unknown. Base qualities are not at hand, and no much larger clone is one base apart. V ends up 4 bases short and J 1 base short, with an unmatched junction base count of 8. The CDR1 and CDR2 encoded by the germline V gene are SGHTS and YDEGEE. The CDR3, from cysteine to phenylalanine, totals 16 residues. Solely the CDR3 DNA is kept, with 48 bases framed from the first base. The protocol used for the library was the immunoSEQ multiplex PCR assay. TCRdb carries this immuneACCESS record with in-frame sequences only. Its versions omit some clonotypes, under half of them owing to an unresolved V gene in the studies checked, with the rest unexplained. The sample table lists about 660,000 clones, about 89% of them with a count of one. The ten largest clones capture 0.0094% of the sample. The data derive from a study of shared T cell receptors in the human thymus (TCRdb year 2021). Regarding the study in general: The study investigated the way shared, self-reactive T-cell receptor alpha chains are produced in the human thymus.

The data were also submitted as part of a second study, on human thymus T cells. The second investigation adds: Immunologically healthy infants undergoing open corrective cardiac surgery for congenital heart defects in Finland were used as donors. Thymus tissue was obtained as surgical resects removed during corrective cardiac surgery. Usage of V and J gene segments appeared to be biased in both the thymic and the peripheral blood repertoires. According to the related research, thymic TCR repertoires were highly overlapping among unrelated individuals. The study used seven to nine infant thymus samples plus four related peripheral blood samples to characterize TCR alpha and beta repertoires. Donor ages ranging from roughly 6 to 244 days were recorded, and a handful of male and a couple of female infants were included in the cohort. After being mechanically released from the tissue, thymocytes were kept at -70 degrees C in pellets of about 8.5-30 million cells. Genomic DNA was extracted from frozen cell pellets with a QIAsymphony instrument. TCRB and TCRAD loci were amplified from a standardized quantity of quality-controlled genomic DNA using the immunoSEQ multiplex PCR assay. The amplicons covered the V(D)J region and were long enough to include the CDR3 and to identify the V and J genes. Through the commercial immunoSEQ service, the amplicons were sequenced on an Illumina platform. Primer bias and sequencing errors were corrected using previously described methods, and TCRAD and TCRB definitions followed the IMGT database. Analysis of the repertoires was done with immunoSEQ Analyzer 3.0 and VDJTools and included basic statistics, V/J segment usage, diversity estimates, rarefaction and pairwise overlap. Diversity was estimated with Chao1, ChaoE, Efron-Thisted, Shannon and inverse Simpson indices, and also on datasets down-sampled to the smallest sample. Repertoire overlap used strict matching of CDR3 nucleotide sequence, V gene and J gene, with Jaccard-based multidimensional scaling clustering. On average, thymus samples yielded roughly 800,000 unique TCRB clonotypes, whereas blood samples yielded around 88,000.

The receptor's source is a boy under two years old with a congenital heart defect. Donor details come from another sample of the same person, matched by shared clones. The sample was thymocytes. The V gene is TRBV5-8 and the J gene is TRBJ1-3; 7 middle bases align to TRBD1. The nucleotide sequence reads as follows: TGTGCCAGCAGCGGTGGACAGGATGTTTCTGGAAACACCATATATTTT. The resulting protein is CASSGGQDVSGNTIYF. The full variable domain, with segments outside the CDR3 supplied by the reference TRBV5-8 and TRBJ1-3 proteins, appears as EAGVTQSPTHLIKTRGQQATLRCSPISGHTSVYWYQQALGLGLQFLLWYDEGEERNRGNFPPRFSGRQFPNYSSELNVNALELEDSALYLCASSGGQDVSGNTIYFGEGSWLTVV.